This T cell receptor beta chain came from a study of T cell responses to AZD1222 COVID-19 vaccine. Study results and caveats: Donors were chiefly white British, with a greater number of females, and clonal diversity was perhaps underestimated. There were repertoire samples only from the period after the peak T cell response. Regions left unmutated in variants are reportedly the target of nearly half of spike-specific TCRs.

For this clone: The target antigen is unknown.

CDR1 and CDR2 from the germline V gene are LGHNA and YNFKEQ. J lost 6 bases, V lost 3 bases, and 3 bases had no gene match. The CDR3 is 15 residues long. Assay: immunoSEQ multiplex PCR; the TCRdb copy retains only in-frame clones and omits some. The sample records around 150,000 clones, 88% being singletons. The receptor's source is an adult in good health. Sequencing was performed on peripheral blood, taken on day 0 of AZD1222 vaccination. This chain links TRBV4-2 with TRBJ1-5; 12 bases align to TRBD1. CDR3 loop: CASSQGQGARQPQHF. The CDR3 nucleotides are TGTGCCAGCAGCCAGGGACAGGGGGCGCGTCAGCCCCAGCATTTT.